The clone carrying this T cell receptor beta chain was observed a handful of times. The antigen remains undetermined. Germline loops: CDR1 SGHRS, CDR2 YFSETQ. There are 15 residues in the CDR3. The germline V and J ends were trimmed by 4 bases and 5 bases, with 16 bases remaining between them. This sample is part of a study of CD8 T cells in ankylosing spondylitis. Points from the study as a whole: A TCR beta motif of under 10 highly homologous variants appeared characteristic of ankylosing spondylitis blood.

Each CDR3 protein gets one entry after TCRdb re-called the 5' RACE reads with MiXCR. The data hold about 800,000 distinct CDR3 sequences, with about 12% observed a single time. The J gene is TRBJ1-5, the V gene TRBV5-1; D is ambiguous. The sequence derives from a male donor with ankylosing spondylitis. Sequences were obtained from blood, either unsorted or a sorted T cell fraction (not recorded which). The CDR3 here is CASSREPGNDQPQHF. As DNA, the CDR3 is TGCGCCAGCAGCAGGGAACCGGGAAACGATCAGCCCCAGCATTTT.